These 4 T cell receptor beta chains share one sample of origin, sequenced in a study of cytomegalovirus exposure and HLA in healthy donors. PCR used 60 Vbeta primers and 13 Jbeta primers. Profiling relied on immunoSEQ multiplex PCR, and the TCRdb table lists in-frame clones only, not all of them. Counted here are approximately 130,000 clones, over 75% occurring once; the ten biggest clones make up under 7%. The material sequenced was PBMCs. All receptors derive from a woman aged 40 to 49 in good health and CMV-seropositive.

This clone has more than one count but fewer than ten. V gene TRBV4-2 combines with J gene TRBJ2-5, with D possibly being TRBD2 (7 bases). The CDR3 is 13 residues long. V lost 5 bases to trimming and J lost 4 bases, with 11 bases between them. The germline V gene encodes CDR1 LGHNA and CDR2 YNFKEQ. The CDR3 sequence is CASSGGAPETQYF. The CDR3 nucleotides are TGTGCCAGCAGCGGGGGGGCCCCAGAGACCCAGTACTTC.

CDR3 loop: CAWSRLASTDTQYF. For the CDR3, the DNA is TGTGCCTGGAGCAGGCTAGCGAGCACAGATACGCAGTATTTT. The chain joins TRBV30 to TRBJ2-3; D is perhaps TRBD2 (6 bases). There are 14 residues in the CDR3. Per germline, CDR1 GTSNPN and CDR2 SVGIG (reference sequence). V lost 3 bases, J lost 0 bases, and 10 bases lay in between.

This clone was picked up a small number of times. The chain carries TRBV5-1 and TRBJ1-1, with 9 bases identical to TRBD1. The junction had 3 bases not matched to a gene; V was cut back by 2 bases and J by 4 bases. CDR1 is SGHRS and CDR2 is YFSETQ in the germline V gene. CDR3 size: 14 residues. The CDR3 loop is CASSLQGAPTEAFF. In DNA form, the CDR3 reads TGCGCCAGCAGCTTACAGGGGGCGCCCACTGAAGCTTTCTTT.

The rearrangement joins TRBV7-9 to TRBJ2-5; D perhaps matches TRBD1 (6 bases). Germline V gene lookup returns CDR1 SEHNR and CDR2 FQNEAQ (reference sequence). V was pared by 5 bases and J by 5 bases, with 18 bases between. The CDR3 sequence is 15 residues long. This CDR3 is CASSILGGDWETQYF. The CDR3, as DNA: TGTGCCAGCAGCATCCTAGGGGGTGACTGGGAGACCCAGTACTTC.